This section outlines one TCR beta chain sequence together with its context. Its antigen is currently unknown. At one of its ends the junction is not consistent with the germline gene, which may arise from a read error. This record belongs to a study of identical twins. Study-level findings and limits: These conclusions were based on statistical analysis (cross-sectional, not following the same donors).

MiXCR was run by TCRdb on the 5' RACE reads, yielding one entry per CDR3 protein. The sample lists some 1,700,000 distinct CDR3 sequences; under 35% were seen once. CDR3 length equals 13 residues. CDR1 and CDR2 (germline): MNHNS, SASEGT. The sample consisted of cord blood. V gene TRBV6-1 combines with J gene TRBJ1-1; the D gene is possibly TRBD1 (5 bases). This receptor was taken from a newborn girl in good health. The chain's CDR3 is CASSLHRNTGAFF. In nucleotides, the CDR3 is TGTGCCAGCAGCCTGCACAGGAACACTGGAGCTTTCTTT.